This TCR beta chain was recovered during a study of blood T cell repertoires in COVID-19. The overall study: PBMCs, B-cell-depleted T cells, or T cells provided the cDNA or gDNA that made up the material.

CDR1 and CDR2 from the germline V gene are MDHEN and SYDVKM. Trimming pared 4 bases from V and 4 bases from J, leaving 17 bases between. The CDR3 is 16 amino acids. The count of this clone is one. Authors' methods: Amplifying reference gene primers gave estimates of nucleated cell counts. Sequencing was performed with immunoSEQ multiplex PCR; in TCRdb, only in-frame clones are kept and a portion is missing. V, J and clone size are those of that table, while D and trimming were read from the DNA. The data contain some 300,000 clones, roughly 90% of them singletons. This chain connects TRBV28 to TRBJ1-3, with D possibly being TRBD1 (6 bases). The sequenced material came from PBMCs or T cells enriched from blood (not recorded which). This clonotype was sampled from a woman aged 50 to 60 who had been exposed to COVID-19. The CDR3 nucleotides are TGTGCCAGCAGTTCGAGTTTCGGACAGCTCGGAAACACCATATATTTT. Protein: CASSSSFGQLGNTIYF. The full variable domain, rest sourced from reference TRBV28 and TRBJ1-3, is DVKVTQSSRYLVKRTGEKVFLECVQDMDHENMFWYRQDPGLGLRLIYFSYDVKMKEKGDIPEGYSVSREKKERFSLILESASTNQTSMYLCASSSSFGQLGNTIYFGEGSWLTVV.